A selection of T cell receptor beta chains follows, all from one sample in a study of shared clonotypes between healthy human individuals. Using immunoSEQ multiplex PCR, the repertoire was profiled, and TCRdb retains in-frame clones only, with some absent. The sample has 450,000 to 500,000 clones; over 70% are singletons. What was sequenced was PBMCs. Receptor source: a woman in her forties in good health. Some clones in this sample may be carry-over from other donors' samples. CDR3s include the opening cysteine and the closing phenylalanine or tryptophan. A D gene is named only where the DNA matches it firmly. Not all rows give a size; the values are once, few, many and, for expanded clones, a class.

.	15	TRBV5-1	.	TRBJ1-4	CASSLAPATNEKLFF	TGCGCCAGCAGCTTGGCGCCCGCAACTAATGAAAAACTGTTTTTT
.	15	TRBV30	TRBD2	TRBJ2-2	CACSRPGGNSRELFF	TGTGCCTGTTCCCGTCCCGGGGGGAATTCTCGGGAGCTGTTTTTT
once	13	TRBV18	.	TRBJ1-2	CASSPQPGEGYTF	TGTGCCAGCTCACCACAGCCTGGGGAAGGCTACACCTTC
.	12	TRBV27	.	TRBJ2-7	CASSHPSYEQYF	TGTGCCAGCAGTCACCCCTCCTACGAGCAGTACTTC
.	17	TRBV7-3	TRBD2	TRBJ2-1	CASSLMLAGPSYNEQFF	TGTGCCAGCAGCTTAATGCTAGCGGGACCCTCCTACAATGAGCAGTTCTTC
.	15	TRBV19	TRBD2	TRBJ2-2	CASSIVAGSTGELFF	TGTGCCAGTAGTATTGTAGCGGGAAGCACCGGGGAGCTGTTTTTT
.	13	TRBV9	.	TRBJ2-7	CASSPSGTNEQYF	TGTGCCAGCAGCCCATCCGGGACCAACGAGCAGTACTTC
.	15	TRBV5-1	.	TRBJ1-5	CASSLEWGEDQPQHF	TGCGCCAGCAGCTTGGAGTGGGGGGAAGATCAGCCCCAGCATTTT
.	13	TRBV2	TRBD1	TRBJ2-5	CASAQGTQETQYF	TGTGCCAGCGCACAGGGGACCCAAGAGACCCAGTACTTC
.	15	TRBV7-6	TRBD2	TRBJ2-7	CASSTNSGRAYEQYF	TGTGCCAGCAGCACAAACAGCGGGAGGGCCTACGAGCAGTACTTC
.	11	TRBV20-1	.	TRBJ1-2	CSAGPPYGYTF	TGCAGTGCTGGGCCCCCCTATGGCTACACCTTC
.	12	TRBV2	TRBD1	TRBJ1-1	CASSEDRGSTFF	TGTGCCAGCAGTGAAGACAGGGGATCTACTTTCTTT
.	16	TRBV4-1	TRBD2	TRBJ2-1	CASSQFGREGGNEQFF	TGCGCCAGCAGCCAGTTTGGGCGGGAGGGGGGCAATGAGCAGTTCTTC
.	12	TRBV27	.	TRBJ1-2	CASSPTGYGYTF	TGTGCCAGCAGTCCGACAGGCTATGGCTACACCTTC
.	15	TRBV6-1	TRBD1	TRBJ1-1	CASSERWDRVGEAFF	TGTGCCAGCAGTGAGCGATGGGACAGGGTGGGGGAAGCTTTCTTT
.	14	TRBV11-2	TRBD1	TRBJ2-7	CASSSTGQLYEQYF	TGTGCCAGCAGCAGTACGGGACAGCTATACGAGCAGTACTTC
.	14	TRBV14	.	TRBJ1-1	CASSQATRTRTAFF	TGTGCCAGCAGCCAAGCGACACGAACAAGAACGGCTTTCTTT
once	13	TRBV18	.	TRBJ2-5	CASSPGYQETQYF	TGTGCCAGCTCACCGGGCTACCAAGAGACCCAGTACTTC
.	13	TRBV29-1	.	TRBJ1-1	CSAQPRMNTEAFF	TGCAGCGCTCAACCGAGGATGAACACTGAAGCTTTCTTT
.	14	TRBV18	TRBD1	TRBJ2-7	CASSLGQGSYEQYF	TGTGCCAGCTCACTGGGACAGGGGTCCTACGAGCAGTACTTC
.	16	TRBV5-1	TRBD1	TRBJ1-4	CASSRGTGGTNEKLFF	TGCGCCAGCAGCCGCGGGACAGGGGGAACTAATGAAAAACTGTTTTTT
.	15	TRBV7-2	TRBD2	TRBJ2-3	CASRSGLADTDTQYF	TGTGCCAGCAGAAGCGGACTAGCGGACACAGATACGCAGTATTTT
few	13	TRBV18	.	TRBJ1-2	CASSPRQEDGYTF	TGTGCCAGCTCACCACGACAGGAAGATGGCTACACCTTC
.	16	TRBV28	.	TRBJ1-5	CASSSVWVIVNQPQHF	TGTGCCAGCAGTTCAGTCTGGGTCATCGTCAATCAGCCCCAGCATTTT
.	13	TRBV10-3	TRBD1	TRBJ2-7	CAIRRDRDYEQYF	TGTGCCATCAGGCGGGACAGGGACTACGAGCAGTACTTC
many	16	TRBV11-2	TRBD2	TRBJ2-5	CASSLAGGLALGPQYF	TGTGCCAGCAGCTTAGCGGGGGGACTAGCTCTTGGGCCCCAGTACTTC
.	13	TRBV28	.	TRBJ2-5	CASSLPAGETQYF	TGTGCCAGCAGCCTCCCGGCCGGGGAGACCCAGTACTTC
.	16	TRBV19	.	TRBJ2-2	CASSIEAPPGTGELFF	TGTGCCAGTAGTATAGAAGCACCTCCCGGGACCGGGGAGCTGTTTTTT
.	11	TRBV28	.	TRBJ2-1	CAAANRREQFF	TGTGCCGCAGCGAACCGCCGTGAGCAGTTCTTC
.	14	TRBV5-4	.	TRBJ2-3	CASSLVDSRERQYF	TGTGCCAGCAGCTTGGTGGACAGCCGAGAACGCCAGTATTTT